Presented here are 10 T cell receptor beta chains from one specimen sequenced in a study of PD-1 blockade in classical Hodgkin lymphoma. Time point given: cycle 4 day 1 (C4D1), after six to seven weeks of nivolumab. Autologous stem cell transplantation was followed by relapse in every patient, and brentuximab vedotin exposure varied. Generated by immunoSEQ multiplex PCR, the TCRdb table keeps only in-frame clones and is missing some. Altogether over 60,000 clones are present, about 90% being singletons, with the ten largest covering 10%. Sample: peripheral blood mononuclear cells (PBMCs), taken before the fourth cycle of nivolumab. These receptors all stem from a human donor with classical Hodgkin lymphoma.

The chain couples TRBV2 to TRBJ2-7; 7 nucleotides align to TRBD1. The CDR3 totals 14 residues. The germline V gene has CDR1 SNHLY and CDR2 FYNNEI. V gave up 5 bases and J gave up 7 bases; unmatched junction bases: 11. CDR3 loop: CASSRDRPTGEQYF. The CDR3 bases are TGTGCCAGCAGTCGGGACAGACCTACGGGGGAGCAGTACTTC.

The CDR3 protein is CASRADLASVQYF. CDR3 coding DNA: TGTGCCAGCAGAGCCGACTTAGCCAGTGTTCAGTACTTC. This rearrangement joins TRBV11-1 to TRBJ2-4; D is unresolved. The V gene's germline CDR1 is SGHAT and CDR2 FQDESV (reference sequence). The V end was cut by 6 bases, the J end by 11 bases, with 17 bases between. The CDR3 is 13 residues long.

This clone has a single count. For the CDR3, the DNA is TGCAGCGTCGGAAGCGGGGGAGAAAAACTGTTTTTT. Protein: CSVGSGGEKLFF. The V call is TRBV29-1, the J call TRBJ1-4; perhaps TRBD1 as D (5 bases). The CDR3 runs 12 residues. CDR1 and CDR2 (germline): SQVTM, ANQGSEA. V was trimmed by 6 bases and J by 8 bases, leaving 13 bases between them.

This clone was seen a few times. The chain carries TRBV30 and TRBJ2-3; maybe TRBD2 (7 bases). Trimming took off 4 bases at V and 5 bases at J, with 16 bases between the two ends. CDR1 and CDR2 (germline): GTSNPN, SVGIG (reference sequence). The length of the CDR3 is 14 residues. The CDR3: CAWTEGGVGDTQYF. The CDR3, as DNA: TGTGCCTGGACCGAGGGGGGGGTAGGAGATACGCAGTATTTT.

The chain combines TRBV19 with TRBJ2-1, with TRBD2 matching 15 bases. Germline CDR1 is LNHDA and CDR2 is SQIVND (reference sequence). V lost 3 bases to trimming and J lost 7 bases; unmatched junction nucleotides: 4. CDR3 length: 16 amino acids. The CDR3 nucleotides are TGTGCCAGTAGTATTGGACTAGCGGGGGGGGAAAATGAGCAGTTCTTC. Translated, it gives CASSIGLAGGENEQFF.

The chain employs TRBV6-5 and TRBJ1-1, with D unresolved. This CDR3 comprises 15 residues. The V and J ends lost 8 bases and 1 base respectively, with 17 bases between them. Germline assignment: CDR1 MNHEY and CDR2 SVGAGI. This CDR3 is CASQREGVPNTEAFF. CDR3 in DNA: TGTGCCAGCCAGAGGGAGGGCGTCCCGAACACTGAAGCTTTCTTT.

The genes are TRBV4-1 and TRBJ1-4, with D perhaps matching TRBD1 (5 bases). The V gene lost 0 bases and the J gene lost 8 bases, with 16 bases spanning the gap. The CDR3 has 16 amino acids. Germline V gene sequence: CDR1 MGHRA, CDR2 YSYEKL. In DNA, the CDR3 is TGCGCCAGCAGCCAAGATCTAACAGGTATTCGGGAAAAACTGTTTTTT. It is translated as CASSQDLTGIREKLFF.

The chain is built from TRBV20-1 and TRBJ2-7, with D maybe TRBD1 (6 bases). Deletions cut 4 bases from V and 9 bases from J, with 13 bases between. Per germline, CDR1 DFQATT and CDR2 SNEGSKA (reference sequence). CDR3 length: 11 residues. The CDR3 DNA follows: TGCAGTGCTACAAGGGGGTTGGGGCAGTACTTC. This codes for CSATRGLGQYF.

The chain combines TRBV7-9 with TRBJ2-7; 10 nucleotides align to TRBD2. Germline CDR1 SEHNR, CDR2 FQNEAQ (reference sequence). The CDR3 length is 17 residues. The trim removed 0 bases at V and 2 bases at J, leaving 7 bases unmatched. As DNA, the CDR3 is TGTGCCAGCAGCTTAGCGGAGCGGGGGGGCAAAACCTACGAGCAGTACTTC. Translated: CASSLAERGGKTYEQYF.

The chain joins TRBV7-2 to TRBJ1-6; D ambiguous. CDR1 and CDR2 (germline): SGHTA, FQGNSA. The CDR3 runs 14 residues. Trimming left V 5 bases short and J 10 bases short, with 15 bases between. The CDR3 DNA follows: TGTGCCAGCAGCCAGGTAGAGGGTCGGTCACCCCTCCACTTT. This sequence encodes CASSQVEGRSPLHF.